This T cell receptor (beta chain) derives from a study of blood T cells in healthy people across ages. Primed by a sample-barcoded 5' primer and a J-beta primer mix, a second PCR proceeded for 7 to 11 cycles. Via MiXCR, TCRdb re-called the 5' RACE reads, giving one row per CDR3 protein. This sample yields hundreds of thousands of distinct CDR3 sequences, of which roughly 50% are seen a single time; roughly 34% belongs to the top ten. Staff drew roughly 10 milliliters of peripheral blood from each donor. The amount of total RNA extracted per sample was at least 5 micrograms. V trimming: 5 bases; J trimming: 1 base; junction bases outside the gene matches: 8. CDR1 and CDR2 from the germline V gene are MDHEN and SYDVKM. The CDR3 runs 15 residues.

The clonotype comes from an older woman in good health. The source material was blood. The genes are TRBV28 and TRBJ2-7; TRBD2 aligns across 7 bases. CDR3 DNA sequence: TGTGCCAGCAGTCTAACAGGACTAGGGTCCTACGAGCAGTACTTC. It translates to CASSLTGLGSYEQYF.